Listed below are T cell receptor beta chains from one sample, sequenced in a study of blood T cell repertoires in COVID-19. Libraries were prepared by immunoSEQ multiplex PCR; TCRdb keeps only in-frame clonotypes and omits some of them. The top ten clones hold under 4% of a sample with 450,000 to 500,000 clones, around 85% of them seen once. Specimen: peripheral blood. These receptors all come from a human donor in a cohort sampled during active COVID-19. CDR3s include the opening cysteine and the closing phenylalanine or tryptophan. Each record gives: J gene, clone size, V gene, CDR3 protein. Some rows mark clone size as missing; the rest say once, few, many or name a class of expanded clone.

J gene: TRBJ2-3; clone size: NA; V gene: TRBV3-1/TRBV3-2; CDR3 protein: CASSHSNRGDTQYF
J gene: TRBJ1-1; clone size: NA; V gene: TRBV9; CDR3 protein: CASSVEGQGRDTEAFF
J gene: TRBJ2-1; clone size: NA; V gene: TRBV6-4; CDR3 protein: CASSGLAGVSEQFF
J gene: TRBJ1-5; clone size: NA; V gene: TRBV19; CDR3 protein: CASRDTNQPQHF
J gene: TRBJ1-1; clone size: NA; V gene: TRBV19; CDR3 protein: CASSNSRNTEAFF
J gene: TRBJ2-3; clone size: NA; V gene: TRBV11-3; CDR3 protein: CASSLGRGAIDTQYF
J gene: TRBJ1-5; clone size: NA; V gene: TRBV3-1/TRBV3-2; CDR3 protein: CASSQGLGGHNQPQHF
J gene: TRBJ2-2; clone size: once; V gene: TRBV28; CDR3 protein: CASRDRGLSGELFF
J gene: TRBJ2-1; clone size: few; V gene: TRBV2; CDR3 protein: CASNRASGILNEQFF
J gene: TRBJ2-5; clone size: NA; V gene: TRBV19; CDR3 protein: CASRSAGAQYPYF
J gene: TRBJ1-6; clone size: NA; V gene: TRBV19; CDR3 protein: CASSIDIRGQGELSGNSPLHF
J gene: TRBJ2-7; clone size: few; V gene: TRBV27; CDR3 protein: CASSLAQGYEQYF
J gene: TRBJ1-2; clone size: NA; V gene: TRBV5-6; CDR3 protein: CASSWAREGGYTF
J gene: TRBJ2-1; clone size: NA; V gene: TRBV7-2; CDR3 protein: CASSLSGFSYNEQFF
J gene: TRBJ2-5; clone size: NA; V gene: TRBV19; CDR3 protein: CASSIGNQETQYF
J gene: TRBJ2-1; clone size: NA; V gene: TRBV7-3; CDR3 protein: CASSISGTGSGNEQFF
J gene: TRBJ2-6; clone size: NA; V gene: TRBV6-5; CDR3 protein: CASRIDRAGANVLTF
J gene: TRBJ2-7; clone size: NA; V gene: TRBV5-6; CDR3 protein: CASSLETGLGVYEQYF
J gene: TRBJ2-3; clone size: NA; V gene: TRBV7-9; CDR3 protein: CASSQGQNPTDTQYF
J gene: TRBJ2-2; clone size: NA; V gene: TRBV24-1; CDR3 protein: CATSDGQGVKAGELFF
J gene: TRBJ2-2; clone size: NA; V gene: TRBV4-3; CDR3 protein: CASSQEAGYTGELFF
J gene: TRBJ1-3; clone size: NA; V gene: TRBV5-4; CDR3 protein: CASSPDRGSGNTIYF
J gene: TRBJ1-5; clone size: once; V gene: TRBV7-2; CDR3 protein: CASSPGGGRGRDQPQHF
J gene: TRBJ2-3; clone size: NA; V gene: TRBV7-2; CDR3 protein: CASSPPGVDTQYF
J gene: TRBJ2-1; clone size: once; V gene: TRBV19; CDR3 protein: CASAGEGAYNEQFF
J gene: TRBJ2-3; clone size: NA; V gene: TRBV18; CDR3 protein: CASSRYGSGSDTQYF
J gene: TRBJ2-7; clone size: NA; V gene: TRBV12-5; CDR3 protein: CASGLVGLKGEQYF
J gene: TRBJ2-3; clone size: NA; V gene: TRBV6-4; CDR3 protein: CASSRSGIGTDTQYF
J gene: TRBJ2-3; clone size: NA; V gene: TRBV5-1; CDR3 protein: CASSLEVSGTGADTQYF